These 29 T cell receptor beta chains originate from one sample sequenced in a study of immune evolution from preneoplasia to lung adenocarcinoma. The assay was immunoSEQ multiplex PCR, and TCRdb's table has in-frame clones only and misses some. The profile shows around 6,000 clones, about 75% of them singletons. Sequences were obtained from FFPE minimally invasive lung adenocarcinoma tissue. These receptors were collected from a person aged 55 to 79 with lung adenocarcinoma.

This clone was seen a few times. The genes are TRBV6-5 and TRBJ1-4, with 8 bases fitting TRBD1. Per the germline V gene, CDR1 is MNHEY and CDR2 is SVGAGI. The CDR3 loop spans 14 amino acids. The trim removed 3 bases at V and 8 bases at J, leaving 5 bases unmatched. The CDR3 region is CASSYGQGREKLFF. DNA of the CDR3: TGTGCCAGCAGTTATGGACAGGGACGGGAAAAACTGTTTTTT.

This clone has only a few counts. V and J are TRBV30 and TRBJ1-6, with D possibly TRBD1 on 6 matching bases. V gave up 4 bases and J gave up 8 bases, with 6 bases separating them. This CDR3 comprises 11 residues. Germline assignment: CDR1 GTSNPN and CDR2 SVGIG (reference sequence). The DNA for the CDR3 is TGTGCCTGGAACAGGGATTCACCCCTCCACTTT. Translating it yields CAWNRDSPLHF.

The J gene is TRBJ2-1, the V gene TRBV7-3; 10 positions match TRBD2. CDR1 is SGHTA and CDR2 is FQGTGA in the germline V gene. The CDR3 runs to 19 residues. V shed 0 bases, J shed 5 bases, and the junction held 13 bases outside the gene matches. The CDR3 DNA is TGTGCCAGCAGCTTAACGGGGGCTAGCGGGAGTATGATCAACAATGAGCAGTTCTTC. Translating gives CASSLTGASGSMINNEQFF.

This chain joins TRBV10-2 and TRBJ2-7; no clear D. Germline V lookup: CDR1 WSHSY, CDR2 SAAADI. V was shortened by 5 bases and J by 4 bases, with 6 bases between the two germline ends. CDR3 length: 11 residues. The CDR3 coding sequence is TGCGCCAGCAGTTCAGGATACGAGCAGTACTTC. It yields the protein CASSSGYEQYF.

The chain is built from TRBV28 and TRBJ1-1; D gene uncertain. V was cut by 6 bases and J by 5 bases, with 7 bases left in between. This CDR3 region has 11 residues. The V gene's germline CDR1 is MDHEN and CDR2 SYDVKM. The CDR3 loop is CASSLGTEAFF. As DNA, the CDR3 is TGTGCCAGCAGCCTCGGGACTGAAGCTTTCTTT.

This sequence joins TRBV4-1 and TRBJ1-4; D unresolved. In germline, CDR1 is MGHRA, CDR2 YSYEKL. This CDR3 is 18 amino acids long. The V gene lost 0 bases and the J gene lost 7 bases, with 21 bases spanning the gap. CDR3 protein: CASSQDWAADTPSEKLFF. CDR3 nucleotide sequence: TGCGCCAGCAGCCAAGACTGGGCAGCGGATACCCCTTCTGAAAAACTGTTTTTT.

The chain couples TRBV7-2 to TRBJ1-2; D perhaps matches TRBD1 (5 bases). V lost 1 base and J 0 bases, leaving 9 bases between the germline ends. The CDR3 loop spans 15 amino acids. From germline, CDR1 is SGHTA and CDR2 FQGNSA. The CDR3 loop reads CASSLGGTSNYGYTF. CDR3 DNA: TGTGCCAGCAGCTTAGGGGGGACCTCTAACTATGGCTACACCTTC.

This chain uses TRBV6-5 with TRBJ2-7, with 7 bases fitting TRBD1. The germline V gene encodes CDR1 MNHEY and CDR2 SVGAGI. The CDR3 length is 14 residues. V lost 7 bases, J lost 0 bases, and 6 bases stayed unmatched. The CDR3 sequence is CASNGAGGSYEQYF. For the CDR3, the DNA is TGTGCCAGCAACGGGGCAGGGGGCTCCTACGAGCAGTACTTC.

This chain connects TRBV10-3 to TRBJ1-1; a possible D gene is TRBD1 (6 bases). The CDR3 totals 13 residues. V was cut by 7 bases and J by 4 bases, with 13 bases left in between. Germline CDR1 ENHRY, CDR2 SYGVKD. In nucleotides, the CDR3 is TGTGCCATCAAGGGGGGTATCCGCACTGAAGCTTTCTTT. Protein product: CAIKGGIRTEAFF.

This chain uses TRBV10-3 with TRBJ1-5, with D perhaps TRBD1 (5 bases). CDR3 length: 15 amino acids. The V and J ends lost 6 bases and 0 bases respectively, with 12 bases between them. Germline CDR1 is ENHRY and CDR2 is SYGVKD. The DNA of the CDR3 is TGTGCCATCAGACGGGACGGAGATAGCAATCAGCCCCAGCATTTT. This sequence encodes CAIRRDGDSNQPQHF.

The chain employs TRBV6-5 and TRBJ2-5, with TRBD1 matching 7 bases. Germline V gives CDR1 MNHEY, CDR2 SVGAGI. The CDR3 is 14 residues long. V lost 1 base and J lost 1; bases outside the gene matches: 0. The CDR3, as DNA: TGTGCCAGCAGTTACTGGGACAGCCAAGAGACCCAGTACTTC. The encoded protein is CASSYWDSQETQYF.

The sample holds a few counts of this clone. The genes are TRBV29-1 and TRBJ1-2; 7 nucleotides agree with TRBD1. The CDR3 extends over 13 amino acids. V lost 5 bases to trimming and J lost 5 bases; unmatched junction nucleotides: 8. The germline CDR1 and CDR2 sequences are SQVTM and ANQGSEA. CDR3 nucleotide sequence: TGCAGCGTTCTTCGACAGGGAGGGTATGGCTACACCTTC. As protein: CSVLRQGGYGYTF. The full variable domain, with the rest looked up from reference TRBV29-1 and TRBJ1-2, is SAVISQKPSRDICQRGTSLTIQCQVDSQVTMMFWYRQQPGQSLTLIATANQGSEATYESGFVIDKFPISRPNLTFSTLTVSNMSPEDSSIYLCSVLRQGGYGYTFGSGTRLTVV.

CDR3 nucleotides: TGTGCCAGCAGTTTCACAGGGTACAATGAGCAGTTCTTC. It is translated as CASSFTGYNEQFF. This chain links TRBV28 with TRBJ2-1; D possibly corresponds to TRBD1 (6 bases). This CDR3 spans 13 amino acids. CDR1 is MDHEN, CDR2 SYDVKM, per germline. Trimming left V 3 bases short and J 4 bases short, with 7 bases between.

CDR3 in DNA: TGTGCCAGCAGTCTAGAACTAGCGGGAGGCCCCTACGAGCAGTACTTC. Protein product: CASSLELAGGPYEQYF. This chain joins TRBV28 and TRBJ2-7; 12 nucleotides line up with TRBD2. The CDR3 is made up of 16 amino acids. V shed 5 bases and J 2 bases; nucleotides not matched to a gene: 7. CDR1 and CDR2 from the germline V gene are MDHEN and SYDVKM. The variable domain in full, with the rest retrieved from reference TRBV28 and TRBJ2-7, is DVKVTQSSRYLVKRTGEKVFLECVQDMDHENMFWYRQDPGLGLRLIYFSYDVKMKEKGDIPEGYSVSREKKERFSLILESASTNQTSMYLCASSLELAGGPYEQYFGPGTRLTVT.

This chain joins TRBV27 and TRBJ2-1; 7 bases are a match to TRBD2. Unmatched junction bases numbered 16, after V lost 6 bases and J lost 8 bases. The CDR3 is made up of 16 amino acids. Germline loops: CDR1 MNHEY, CDR2 SMNVEV (reference sequence). CDR3 sequence reads: CASSPWEGVKGDEQFF. Here the CDR3 DNA reads TGTGCCAGCAGCCCTTGGGAGGGAGTCAAAGGCGATGAGCAGTTCTTC.

With respect to this clone: This CDR3 is also generated by other DNA sequences in the sample. V and J are TRBV6-1 and TRBJ1-6; D unresolved. The CDR3 spans 14 residues. The V gene's germline CDR1 is MNHNS and CDR2 SASEGT. Trimming took 4 bases from V and 2 from J, leaving 6 bases between them. CDR3 in amino acids: CASSAGPYNSPLHF. DNA for the CDR3: TGTGCCAGCAGTGCTGGGCCCTATAATTCACCCCTCCACTTT.

CDR3 in DNA: TGTGCCAGCAGCTTATGGAGTCGAGGGAATGGCTACACCTTC. The encoded protein is CASSLWSRGNGYTF. The chain is built from TRBV11-2 and TRBJ1-2; D gene unclear. The CDR3 is made up of 14 amino acids. V lost 2 bases and J 6 bases, leaving 13 bases between the germline ends. From germline, CDR1 is SGHAT and CDR2 FQNNGV.

The chain links TRBV7-3 to TRBJ2-3; 10 bases map to TRBD2. Germline V gene data show CDR1 as SGHTA and CDR2 as FQGTGA. After removal of 8 bases from V and 2 bases from J, the junction contained 4 bases not matched to a gene. The length of the CDR3 is 14 residues. CDR3 residues: CASGLADHTDTQYF. Written as DNA, the CDR3 is TGTGCCAGCGGACTAGCGGACCACACAGATACGCAGTATTTT.

This clone has only one observation. The chain couples TRBV11-2 to TRBJ2-7, with D possibly matching TRBD1 (6 bases). The germline gives CDR1 SGHAT, CDR2 FQNNGV. Trimming took off 5 bases at V and 13 bases at J, with 18 bases between the two ends. CDR3 size: 12 residues. The CDR3 loop reads CASSQTGFDGYF. The CDR3 nucleotides are TGTGCCAGCAGCCAGACAGGATTCGACGGCTACTTC.

This rearrangement joins TRBV5-1 to TRBJ2-7; 9 bases line up with TRBD1. Germline CDR1 SGHRS, CDR2 YFSETQ. The CDR3 contains 14 residues. The V segment lost 5 bases and the J segment 7 bases; nucleotides outside the gene matches: 10. Written as DNA, the CDR3 is TGCGCCAGCAGTCCGGACAGGGGCACTGGGGAGCAGTACTTC. Residues: CASSPDRGTGEQYF. Together with reference TRBV5-1 and TRBJ2-7, the CDR3 gives the full variable domain: KAGVTQTPRYLIKTRGQQVTLSCSPISGHRSVSWYQQTPGQGLQFLFEYFSETQRNKGNFPGRFSGRQFSNSRSEMNVSTLELGDSALYLCASSPDRGTGEQYFGPGTRLTVT.

V gene TRBV28 combines with J gene TRBJ1-6; 12 bases line up with TRBD1. The CDR3 is 17 residues long. V was clipped by 3 bases and J by 8 bases; unmatched bases: 8. The germline V gene has CDR1 MDHEN and CDR2 SYDVKM. The CDR3 region is CASSLSGTGGADSPLHF. Here the CDR3 DNA reads TGTGCCAGCAGTTTGTCTGGGACAGGGGGCGCGGATTCACCCCTCCACTTT.

The rearrangement links TRBV9 to TRBJ2-5; D unclear. The CDR3 sequence is 15 residues long. Germline CDR1 reads SGDLS; CDR2 reads YYNGEE. Between the trimmed V and J ends, which lost 1 base and 6 bases, there was a span of 16 bases. The chain's CDR3 is CASSVFDKGWKTQYF. The CDR3 DNA follows: TGTGCCAGCAGCGTATTTGATAAGGGCTGGAAGACCCAGTACTTC.

The chain uses TRBV28 and TRBJ1-1; no clear D. Germline assignment: CDR1 MDHEN and CDR2 SYDVKM. V was cut by 4 bases and J by 4 bases, with 13 bases left in between. The CDR3 runs to 14 residues. CDR3 loop: CASSSPSGVTEAFF. CDR3 in DNA: TGTGCCAGCAGTTCCCCCTCGGGTGTCACTGAAGCTTTCTTT.

V gene TRBV5-6 combines with J gene TRBJ1-2, with D possibly matching TRBD1 (5 bases). CDR3 length: 13 amino acids. Germline V CDR1 and CDR2: SGHDT, YYEEEE. The V end was cut by 4 bases, the J end by 4 bases, with 11 bases between. The CDR3 spells CASSRGTSYGYTF. The DNA of the CDR3 is TGTGCCAGCAGCCGTGGGACCTCCTATGGCTACACCTTC. The whole variable domain, filled in from reference TRBV5-6 and TRBJ1-2, reads DAGVTQSPTHLIKTRGQQVTLRCSPKSGHDTVSWYQQALGQGPQFIFQYYEEEERQRGNFPDRFSGHQFPNYSSELNVNALLLGDSALYLCASSRGTSYGYTFGSGTRLTVV.

The genes are TRBV4-1 and TRBJ1-5, with D tentatively TRBD1 (5 bases). This CDR3 is built from 16 residues. CDR1 and CDR2 (germline): MGHRA, YSYEKL. V lost 1 base to trimming and J lost 0 bases, with 10 bases between them. CDR3 in amino acids: CASSQGGLYSNQPQHF. The CDR3 DNA reads TGCGCCAGCAGCCAAGGGGGCCTCTATAGCAATCAGCCCCAGCATTTT.

This chain connects TRBV10-2 to TRBJ2-2, with D perhaps assigned TRBD1 or TRBD2 (5 bases each). The CDR3 runs 15 residues. V lost 3 bases to trimming and J lost 3 bases, with 11 bases between them. Germline CDR1 and CDR2: WSHSY and SAAADI. As DNA, the CDR3 is TGCGCCAGCAGTGATGGGACCAAATACACCGGGGAGCTGTTTTTT. Amino acid sequence: CASSDGTKYTGELFF.

This clone appeared once. CDR3 sequence (DNA): TGTGCCAGCAGACGGACAGGGGGCTCCTACGAGCAGTACTTC. Translated, it gives CASRRTGGSYEQYF. This chain links TRBV27 with TRBJ2-7; 10 nucleotides line up with TRBD1. Germline V gene data show CDR1 as MNHEY and CDR2 as SMNVEV (reference sequence). This CDR3 is 14 amino acids long. V shed 6 bases, J shed 0 bases, and the junction held 2 bases outside the gene matches.

V usage is TRBV19 and J usage is TRBJ2-2; TRBD2 agrees at 14 bases. CDR3 size: 18 residues. Germline CDR1 reads LNHDA; CDR2 reads SQIVND (reference sequence). With 4 bases clipped from V and 1 base from J, the junction kept 5 bases outside the gene matches. CDR3 sequence reads: CASSRLAGGPLNTGELFF. DNA for the CDR3: TGTGCCAGTAGTAGACTAGCGGGGGGGCCGTTGAACACCGGGGAGCTGTTTTTT.

This clone occurred a few times. J is TRBJ1-5 and V is TRBV28; D remains ambiguous. CDR3 length: 15 amino acids. V lost 4 bases to trimming and J lost 0 bases, with 10 bases between them. Germline values: CDR1 MDHEN, CDR2 SYDVKM. Here the CDR3 DNA reads TGTGCCAGCAGTTCCTGGAGGGTTAGCAATCAGCCCCAGCATTTT. Residues: CASSSWRVSNQPQHF.